What follows are 7 T cell receptor beta chains derived from one specimen sequenced in a study of regulatory T cells in long-lasting Graves disease. The time point: newly diagnosed GD, antithyroid drugs for less than 3 months. From PBMCs, RNA was extracted and then used to make the TCR library. Arm-PCR of CDR3 regions with iRepertoire HTBI primers generated TCR beta libraries. TCRdb re-analysed the multiplex PCR reads in MiXCR, keeping a single row per CDR3 protein. In the table there are about 620,000 distinct CDR3 sequences, roughly 15% of which are singletons. These sequences were also reported in another study, on T cells in Graves' hyperthyroidism and ophthalmopathy.

This specimen consisted of peripheral blood mononuclear cells (PBMCs), obtained at new diagnosis, from a patient treated with antithyroid drugs. These receptors all come from a woman in her thirties with Graves disease.

This clonotype was counted only a few times. This chain uses TRBV20-1 with TRBJ1-6; TRBD1 might be the D (5 bases). The CDR3 has 15 residues. The ends were cut back, 2 bases at V and 7 bases at J, with 15 bases in the middle. Germline V gene lookup returns CDR1 DFQATT and CDR2 SNEGSKA (reference sequence). CDR3 sequence reads: CSARTGATQNSPLHF. CDR3 in DNA: TGCAGTGCTAGAACTGGGGCGACACAGAATTCACCCCTCCACTTT.

This clonotype was counted at least ten times. V is TRBV28 and J is TRBJ1-5; 10 nucleotides align to TRBD1. Unmatched junction bases numbered 5, after V lost 6 bases and J lost 0 bases. The V gene's germline CDR1 is MDHEN and CDR2 SYDVKM. The CDR3 extends over 16 amino acids. In DNA form, the CDR3 reads TGTGCCAGCAGGAGACAGGGGGCGCGTAGCAATCAGCCCCAGCATTTT. It yields the protein CASRRQGARSNQPQHF.

The rearrangement uses TRBV20-1 and TRBJ2-7; tentatively, D is TRBD2 (6 bases). V was pared by 6 bases and J by 3 bases, with 18 bases between. The CDR3 covers 14 residues. Germline V gene lookup returns CDR1 DFQATT and CDR2 SNEGSKA (reference sequence). CDR3 nucleotide sequence: TGCAGTGCGAGGGGACTTACGGGAAGCTACGAGCAGTACTTC. Its translation is CSARGLTGSYEQYF.

As to this clonotype: A much more abundant neighbour one base away suggests this may be a read error. The chain combines TRBV27 with TRBJ1-2; TRBD1 is a possible D gene (6 bases). CDR1 and CDR2 (germline): MNHEY, SMNVEV (reference sequence). This CDR3 is 17 amino acids long. The CDR3 here is CASSLFVGGPSRSGCTF. The CDR3 nucleotides are TGTGCCAGCAGTTTATTTGTAGGGGGGCCTTCGAGGTCTGGCTGCACCTTC.

Only a few counts were recorded for this clonotype. This chain uses TRBV18 with TRBJ2-1, with D unclear. Germline lookup yields CDR1 KGHSH and CDR2 LQKENI. The ends were cut back, 6 bases at V and 12 bases at J, with 12 bases in the middle. This CDR3 has 11 amino acids. This chain's CDR3 is CASSENLGQFF. In DNA, the CDR3 is TGTGCCAGCTCCGAAAACTTAGGGCAGTTCTTC.

The chain links TRBV6-5 to TRBJ2-7, with 7 bases identical to TRBD1. The length of the CDR3 is 14 residues. Trimming removed 4 bases from V and 2 bases from J; junction bases left unmatched: 5. Germline V gives CDR1 MNHEY, CDR2 SVGAGI. CDR3 amino acids: CASSSGQSTYEQYF. CDR3 bases: TGTGCCAGCAGTTCGGGACAGTCTACCTACGAGCAGTACTTC.

This clonotype was observed at least ten times. The chain links TRBV28 to TRBJ2-3, with TRBD2 as a possible D gene (5 bases). This CDR3 contains 11 residues. Germline assignment: CDR1 MDHEN and CDR2 SYDVKM. Trimming took off 8 bases at V and 6 bases at J, with 9 bases between the two ends. CDR3 protein: CASFRRDTQYF. Written as DNA, the CDR3 is TGTGCCAGCTTCAGGAGGGATACGCAGTATTTT.